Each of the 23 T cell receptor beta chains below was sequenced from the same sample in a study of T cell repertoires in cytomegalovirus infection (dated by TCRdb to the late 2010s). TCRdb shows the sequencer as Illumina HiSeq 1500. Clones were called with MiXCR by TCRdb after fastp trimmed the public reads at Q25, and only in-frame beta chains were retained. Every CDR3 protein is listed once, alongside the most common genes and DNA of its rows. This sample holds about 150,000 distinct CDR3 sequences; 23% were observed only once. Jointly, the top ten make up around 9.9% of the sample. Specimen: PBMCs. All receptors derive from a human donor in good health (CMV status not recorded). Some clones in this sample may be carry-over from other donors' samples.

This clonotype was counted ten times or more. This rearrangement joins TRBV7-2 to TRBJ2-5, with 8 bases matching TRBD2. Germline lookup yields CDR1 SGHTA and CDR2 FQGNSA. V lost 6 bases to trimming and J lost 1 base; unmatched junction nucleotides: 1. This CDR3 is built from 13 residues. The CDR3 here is CASRGTSQETQYF. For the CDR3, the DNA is TGTGCCAGCAGAGGGACTAGCCAAGAGACCCAGTACTTC.

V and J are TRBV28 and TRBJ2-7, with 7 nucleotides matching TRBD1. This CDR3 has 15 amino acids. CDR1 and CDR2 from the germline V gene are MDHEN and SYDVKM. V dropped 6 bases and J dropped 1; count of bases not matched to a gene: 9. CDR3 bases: TGTGCCAGCAGCCAAACCGGGACAGCGTCCTACGAGCAGTACTTC. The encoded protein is CASSQTGTASYEQYF. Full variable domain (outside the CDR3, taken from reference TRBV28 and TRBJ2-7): DVKVTQSSRYLVKRTGEKVFLECVQDMDHENMFWYRQDPGLGLRLIYFSYDVKMKEKGDIPEGYSVSREKKERFSLILESASTNQTSMYLCASSQTGTASYEQYFGPGTRLTVT.

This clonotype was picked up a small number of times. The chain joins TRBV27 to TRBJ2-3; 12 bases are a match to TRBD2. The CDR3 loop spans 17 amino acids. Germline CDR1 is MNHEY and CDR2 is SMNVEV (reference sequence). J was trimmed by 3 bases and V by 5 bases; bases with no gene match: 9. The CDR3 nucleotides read TGTGCCAGCAGTCCAGGACTAGCGGGAAAAGGGACAGATACGCAGTATTTT. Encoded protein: CASSPGLAGKGTDTQYF.

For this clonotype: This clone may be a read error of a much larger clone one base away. CDR3 loop: CASSNGTGAYSIQPQHF. DNA for the CDR3: TGTGCCAGCAGCAACGGGACAGGGGCTTATAGCATTCAGCCCCAGCATTTT. The chain combines TRBV7-8 with TRBJ1-5; 10 nucleotides line up with TRBD1. Germline V lookup: CDR1 SGHVS, CDR2 FQNEAQ. This CDR3 is built from 17 residues.

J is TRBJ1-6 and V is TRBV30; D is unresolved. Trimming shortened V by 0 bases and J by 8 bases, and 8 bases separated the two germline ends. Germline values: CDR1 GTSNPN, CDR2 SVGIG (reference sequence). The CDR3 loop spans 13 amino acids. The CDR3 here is CAWSVGPDSPLHF. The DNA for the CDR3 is TGTGCCTGGAGTGTAGGCCCGGATTCACCCCTCCACTTT.

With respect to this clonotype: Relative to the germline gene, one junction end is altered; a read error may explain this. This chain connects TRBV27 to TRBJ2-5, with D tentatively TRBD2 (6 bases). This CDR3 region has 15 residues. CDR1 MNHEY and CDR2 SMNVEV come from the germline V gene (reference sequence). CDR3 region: CASSLIGTRGESQYF. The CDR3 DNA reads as TGTGCCAGCAGTTTGATTGGGACTCGAGGAGAGAGCCAGTACTTC.

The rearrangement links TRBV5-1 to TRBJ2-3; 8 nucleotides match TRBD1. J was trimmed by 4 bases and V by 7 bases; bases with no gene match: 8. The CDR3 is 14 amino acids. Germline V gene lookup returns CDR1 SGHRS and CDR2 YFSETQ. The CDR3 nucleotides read TGCGCCAGCGTAGCAGGGGGCGGCGCAGATACGCAGTATTTT. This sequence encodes CASVAGGGADTQYF.

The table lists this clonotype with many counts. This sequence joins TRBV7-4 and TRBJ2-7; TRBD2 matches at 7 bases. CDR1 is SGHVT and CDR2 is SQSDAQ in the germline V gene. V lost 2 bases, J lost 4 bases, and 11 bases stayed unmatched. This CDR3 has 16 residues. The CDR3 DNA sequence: TGTGCCAGCAGCTTAACCCCCCCGCGGGAGAGATACGAGCAGTACTTC. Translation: CASSLTPPRERYEQYF.

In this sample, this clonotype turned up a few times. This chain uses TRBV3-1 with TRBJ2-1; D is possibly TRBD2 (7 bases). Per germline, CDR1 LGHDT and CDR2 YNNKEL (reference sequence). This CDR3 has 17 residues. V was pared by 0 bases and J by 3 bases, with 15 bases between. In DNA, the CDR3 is TGTGCCAGCAGCCAAGATGAGGGGGGGTACCTCTACAATGAGCAGTTCTTC. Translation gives CASSQDEGGYLYNEQFF.

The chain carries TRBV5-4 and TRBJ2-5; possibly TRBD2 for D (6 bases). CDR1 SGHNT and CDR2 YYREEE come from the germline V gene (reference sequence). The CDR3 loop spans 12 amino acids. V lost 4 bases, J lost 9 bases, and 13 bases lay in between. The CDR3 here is CASSLGTGAQYF. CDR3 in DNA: TGTGCCAGCAGCCTCGGGACGGGGGCCCAGTACTTC.

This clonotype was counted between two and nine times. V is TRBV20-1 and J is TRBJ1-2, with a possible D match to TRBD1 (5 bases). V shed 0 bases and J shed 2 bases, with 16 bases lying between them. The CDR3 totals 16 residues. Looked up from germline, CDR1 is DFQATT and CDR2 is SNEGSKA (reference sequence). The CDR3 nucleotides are TGCAGTGCTAGAGATTTTCCAGGGAATCCAAACTATGGCTACACCTTC. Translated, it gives CSARDFPGNPNYGYTF.

The CDR3 protein is CASSLGGAGYEQYF. CDR3 bases: TGTGCCAGCAGTTTAGGGGGGGCAGGCTACGAGCAGTACTTC. This chain uses TRBV28 with TRBJ2-7, with D tentatively TRBD2 (7 bases). V was trimmed by 2 bases and J by 3 bases, leaving 11 bases between them. Germline V CDR1 and CDR2: MDHEN, SYDVKM. The length of the CDR3 is 14 residues. Filled out from reference TRBV28 and TRBJ2-7, the complete variable domain reads DVKVTQSSRYLVKRTGEKVFLECVQDMDHENMFWYRQDPGLGLRLIYFSYDVKMKEKGDIPEGYSVSREKKERFSLILESASTNQTSMYLCASSLGGAGYEQYFGPGTRLTVT.

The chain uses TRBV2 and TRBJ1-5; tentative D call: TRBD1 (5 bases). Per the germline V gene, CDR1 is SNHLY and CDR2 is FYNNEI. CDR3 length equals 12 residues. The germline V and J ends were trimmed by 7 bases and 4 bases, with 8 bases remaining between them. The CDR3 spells CASKEGNQPQHF. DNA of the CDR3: TGTGCCAGCAAGGAGGGGAATCAGCCCCAGCATTTT.

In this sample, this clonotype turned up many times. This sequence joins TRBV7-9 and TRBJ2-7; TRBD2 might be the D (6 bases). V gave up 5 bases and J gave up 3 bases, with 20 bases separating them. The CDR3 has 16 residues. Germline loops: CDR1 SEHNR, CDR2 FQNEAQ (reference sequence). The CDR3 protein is CASSPPDSGGSYEQYF. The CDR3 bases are TGTGCCAGCAGCCCCCCCGACAGCGGAGGGAGCTACGAGCAGTACTTC.

The CDR3 protein is CASSSGQGRNTEAFF. CDR3 nucleotide sequence: TGTGCCAGCAGCAGCGGACAGGGAAGGAACACTGAAGCTTTCTTT. The genes are TRBV7-8 and TRBJ1-1, with 8 bases aligning to TRBD1. This CDR3 has 15 amino acids. The germline V gene encodes CDR1 SGHVS and CDR2 FQNEAQ. The ends lost 5 bases at V and 1 base at J; junction bases unmatched: 6.

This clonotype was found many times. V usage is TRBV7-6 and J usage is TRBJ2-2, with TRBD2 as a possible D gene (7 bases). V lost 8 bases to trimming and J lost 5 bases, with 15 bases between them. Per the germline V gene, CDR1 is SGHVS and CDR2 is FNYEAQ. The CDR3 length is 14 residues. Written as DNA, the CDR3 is TGTGCCAGCTCTAGCGGAGGGGGTACCGGGGAGCTGTTTTTT. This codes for CASSSGGGTGELFF.

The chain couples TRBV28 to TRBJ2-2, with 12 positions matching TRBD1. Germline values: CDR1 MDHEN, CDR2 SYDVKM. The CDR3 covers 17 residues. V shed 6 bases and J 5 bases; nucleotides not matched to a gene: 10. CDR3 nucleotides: TGTGCCAGCAGCCGAAGCCGGGACAGGGGGCCAACCGGGGAGCTGTTTTTT. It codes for CASSRSRDRGPTGELFF.

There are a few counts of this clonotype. CDR3: CASSLAAVSHGELFF. CDR3 DNA: TGTGCCAGCAGCTTAGCGGCAGTAAGCCACGGGGAGCTGTTTTTT. V gene TRBV7-2 combines with J gene TRBJ2-2; D is unclear. CDR3 length equals 15 residues. The V gene lost 0 bases and the J gene lost 7 bases, with 12 bases spanning the gap. Per germline, CDR1 SGHTA and CDR2 FQGNSA. Full variable domain (outside the CDR3, taken from reference TRBV7-2 and TRBJ2-2): GAGVSQSPSNKVTEKGKDVELRCDPISGHTALYWYRQSLGQGLEFLIYFQGNSAPDKSGLPSDRFSAERTGGSVSTLTIQRTQQEDSAVYLCASSLAAVSHGELFFGEGSRLTVL.

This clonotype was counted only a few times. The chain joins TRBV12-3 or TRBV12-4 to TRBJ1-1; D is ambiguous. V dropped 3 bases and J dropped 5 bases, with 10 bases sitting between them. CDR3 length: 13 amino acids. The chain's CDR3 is CASSFGEVTEAFF. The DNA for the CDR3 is TGTGCCAGCAGTTTTGGAGAAGTAACTGAAGCTTTCTTT.

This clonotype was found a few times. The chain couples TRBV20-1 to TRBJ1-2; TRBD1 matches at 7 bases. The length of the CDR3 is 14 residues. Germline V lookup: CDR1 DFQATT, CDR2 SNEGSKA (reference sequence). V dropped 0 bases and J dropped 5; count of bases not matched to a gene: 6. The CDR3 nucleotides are TGCAGTGCTAGAGATTGGGCAGGGGGGTATGGCTACACCTTC. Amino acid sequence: CSARDWAGGYGYTF.

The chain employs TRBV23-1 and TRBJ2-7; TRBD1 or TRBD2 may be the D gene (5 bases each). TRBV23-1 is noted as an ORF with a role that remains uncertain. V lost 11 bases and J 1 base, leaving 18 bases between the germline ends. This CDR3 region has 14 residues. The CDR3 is CASTPGTQSYEQYF. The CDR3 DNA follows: TGCGCCTCCACCCCCGGGACGCAGTCCTACGAGCAGTACTTC.

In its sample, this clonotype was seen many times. CDR3 sequence: CASRPTGQNPYNEQFF. For the CDR3, the DNA is TGTGCCAGTCGTCCGACAGGGCAGAACCCCTACAATGAGCAGTTCTTC. The rearrangement uses TRBV19 and TRBJ2-1; TRBD1 aligns across 7 bases. Germline V gene lookup returns CDR1 LNHDA and CDR2 SQIVND (reference sequence). The CDR3 contains 16 residues. After removal of 8 bases from V and 2 bases from J, the junction contained 12 bases not matched to a gene.

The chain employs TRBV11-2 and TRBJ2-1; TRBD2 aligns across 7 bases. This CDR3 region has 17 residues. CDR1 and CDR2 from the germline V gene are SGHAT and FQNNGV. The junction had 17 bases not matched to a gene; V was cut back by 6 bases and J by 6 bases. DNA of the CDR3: TGTGCCAGCAGATATAGCTCAGGGTATGGGGGGGGCAATGAGCAGTTCTTC. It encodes CASRYSSGYGGGNEQFF.